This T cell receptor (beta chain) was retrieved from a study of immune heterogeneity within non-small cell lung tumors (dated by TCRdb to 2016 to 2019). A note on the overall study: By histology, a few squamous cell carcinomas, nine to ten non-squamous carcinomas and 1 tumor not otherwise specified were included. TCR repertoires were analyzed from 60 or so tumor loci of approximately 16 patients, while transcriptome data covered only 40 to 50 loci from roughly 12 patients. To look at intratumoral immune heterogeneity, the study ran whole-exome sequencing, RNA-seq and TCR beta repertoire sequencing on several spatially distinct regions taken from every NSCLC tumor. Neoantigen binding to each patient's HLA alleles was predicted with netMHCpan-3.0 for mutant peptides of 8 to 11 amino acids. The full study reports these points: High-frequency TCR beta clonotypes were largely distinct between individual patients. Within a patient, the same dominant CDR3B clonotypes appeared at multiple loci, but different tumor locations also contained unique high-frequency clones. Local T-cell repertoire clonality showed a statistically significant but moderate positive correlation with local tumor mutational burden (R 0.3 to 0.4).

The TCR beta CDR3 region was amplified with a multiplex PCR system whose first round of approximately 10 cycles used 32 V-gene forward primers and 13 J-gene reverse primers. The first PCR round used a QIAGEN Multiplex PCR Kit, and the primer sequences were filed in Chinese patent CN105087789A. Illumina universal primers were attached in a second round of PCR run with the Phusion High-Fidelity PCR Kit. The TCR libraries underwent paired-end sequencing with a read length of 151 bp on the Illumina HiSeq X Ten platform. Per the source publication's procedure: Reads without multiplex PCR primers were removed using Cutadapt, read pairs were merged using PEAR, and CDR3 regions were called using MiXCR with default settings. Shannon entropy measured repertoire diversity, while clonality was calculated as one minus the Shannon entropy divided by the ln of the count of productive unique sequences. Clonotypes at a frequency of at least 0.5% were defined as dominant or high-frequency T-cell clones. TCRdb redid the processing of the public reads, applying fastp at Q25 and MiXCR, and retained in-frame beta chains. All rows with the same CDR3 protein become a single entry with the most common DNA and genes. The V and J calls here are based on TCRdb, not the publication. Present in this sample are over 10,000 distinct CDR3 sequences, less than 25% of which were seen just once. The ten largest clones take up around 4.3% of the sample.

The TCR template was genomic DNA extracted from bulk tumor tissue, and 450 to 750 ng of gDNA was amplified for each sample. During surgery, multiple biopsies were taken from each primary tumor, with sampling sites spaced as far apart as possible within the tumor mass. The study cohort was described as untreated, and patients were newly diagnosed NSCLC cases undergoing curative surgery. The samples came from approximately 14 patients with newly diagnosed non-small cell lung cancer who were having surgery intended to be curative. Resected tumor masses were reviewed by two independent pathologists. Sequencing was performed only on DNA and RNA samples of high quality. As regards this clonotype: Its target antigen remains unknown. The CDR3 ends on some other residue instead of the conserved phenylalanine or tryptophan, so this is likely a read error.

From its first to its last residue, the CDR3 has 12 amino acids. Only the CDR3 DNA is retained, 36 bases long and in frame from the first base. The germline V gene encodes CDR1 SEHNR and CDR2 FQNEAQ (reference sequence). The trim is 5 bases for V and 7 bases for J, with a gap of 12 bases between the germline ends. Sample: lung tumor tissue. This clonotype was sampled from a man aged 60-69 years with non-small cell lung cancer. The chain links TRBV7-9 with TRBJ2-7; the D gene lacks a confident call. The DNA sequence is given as TGTGCCAGCAGCCTCGAGGTGATGGAGCAGTACCTC. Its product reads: CASSLEVMEQYL.